These 5 T cell receptor beta chains share one sample of origin, sequenced in a study of post-analysis software for immune sequencing data. Unique-molecular-identifier-tagged TCR beta cDNA libraries were used. TCRdb passed the PCR reads through MiXCR, listing each CDR3 protein once. This table has about 680,000 distinct CDR3 sequences, 59% appearing once. These receptors lack a known antigen. General study findings and limits: Elevated frequency relative to controls characterized four or five TRBV segments in patients, TRBV5-6, TRBV5-1 and TRBV20-1 among them.

Sequenced: blood. Receptors were obtained from a girl aged 2-10 years with multiple sclerosis.

The chain's CDR3 is CSVDVGIKETQYF. The CDR3 DNA reads TGCAGCGTTGACGTCGGGATAAAAGAGACCCAGTACTTC. This sequence joins TRBV29-1 and TRBJ2-5, with TRBD2 as a possible D gene (5 bases). CDR1 and CDR2 (germline): SQVTM, ANQGSEA. The CDR3 covers 13 residues. Between the trimmed V and J ends, which lost 3 bases and 3 bases, there was a span of 11 bases.

The genes are TRBV20-1 and TRBJ2-7; unclear D gene. V was trimmed by 6 bases and J by 2 bases, leaving 8 bases between them. This CDR3 has 11 residues. Germline CDR1 is DFQATT and CDR2 is SNEGSKA (reference sequence). Here the CDR3 DNA reads TGCAGTGCCCCCGCTGCCTACGAGCAGTACTTC. It encodes CSAPAAYEQYF.

The V call is TRBV7-3, the J call TRBJ1-1; D is perhaps TRBD1 (6 bases). In germline, CDR1 is SGHTA, CDR2 FQGTGA. The CDR3 has 13 residues. Trimming removed 5 bases from V and 4 bases from J, with 11 bases in between. Here the CDR3 reads CASSTQGGTEAFF. In nucleotides, the CDR3 is TGTGCCAGCAGCACTCAAGGGGGCACTGAAGCTTTCTTT.

The chain joins TRBV6-5 to TRBJ2-3, with D tentatively TRBD1 (6 bases). Germline V lookup: CDR1 MNHEY, CDR2 SVGAGI. V was clipped by 3 bases and J by 1 base, with 14 bases between them. This CDR3 region has 16 residues. CDR3 DNA: TGTGCCAGCAGTTATAGAGAGCCAGGGGGCACAGATACGCAGTATTTT. Translated: CASSYREPGGTDTQYF.

The rearrangement joins TRBV21-1 to TRBJ1-2; the D call of TRBD1 is as the table states it, not checked on the DNA. TRBV21-1 is deemed a pseudogene. The CDR3 runs to 14 residues. The CDR3 is CASSKPGGEYGYTF. As DNA, the CDR3 is TGTGCCAGCAGCAAGCCAGGGGGCGAATATGGCTACACCTTC.